This T cell receptor (beta chain) comes out of a study of shared clonotypes between healthy human individuals. Turning to the study itself: For every donor, three CD4 naive, three CD4 memory, two CD8 naive and one CD8 memory plates were used.

Those who donated were healthy HIV-negative adults, with no recent acute infections or vaccinations reported. The repertoire was sequenced with immunoSEQ multiplex PCR; TCRdb's copy has only in-frame clones and lacks some. The repertoire holds over 1.5 million clones, with 95% to 99% as singletons. Study conclusions and caveats: Non-shared clonotypes displayed generation probabilities falling below those of clonotypes present in all four donors. Depth was large, yet rarefaction showed that sorted-subset sequencing was incomplete.

V shed 0 bases and J shed 1 base, with 12 bases lying between them. This CDR3 has 15 residues. The V gene's germline CDR1 is GTSNPN and CDR2 SVGIG (reference sequence). For this clone: Antigen: not known.

V gene TRBV30 combines with J gene TRBJ1-1; D possibly corresponds to TRBD1 (6 bases). The specimen sequenced was naive CD4+ T cells sorted from blood. Subset given: CD45RA+ positively selected. The sequence came from a young man in good health. CDR3 bases: TGTGCCTGGAGTGTAATGGGGGCGTGGAACACTGAAGCTTTCTTT. Translating it yields CAWSVMGAWNTEAFF.